This T cell receptor (beta chain) was sequenced for a study of blood T cell repertoires in COVID-19 (dated by TCRdb to the early 2020s). Background for the entire study: Samples from collaborators originated in the United States, Italy and Spain and spanned both the acute and convalescent phases of COVID-19. A de-identified subject ID, COVID-19 status, age in years and sex were almost always included in the sample metadata. A freely available public database, intended as a resource for researchers studying the immune response to SARS-CoV-2, is where the repertoires were released. Subjects who had been exposed to COVID-19, were actively infected with it, or had recovered from it provided the deeply sampled blood TCRbeta repertoires that made up the dataset. The samples were drawn from the first 160 participants of the ongoing ImmuneRACE study and from 1,254 subjects provided by 6 global collaborators. The prospective study material was composed of cDNA or gDNA derived from T cells, B-cell-depleted T cells, or PBMCs. HLA class I and class II types, where available, came from metadata supplied by the sample provider rather than from assay-based typing. Summary of the overall study and its limitations: The quantity of clinical and demographic metadata differed by source and by participant and was supplied without curation.

The trim is 6 bases for V and 2 bases for J, with a gap of 15 bases between the germline ends. The CDR3 measures 14 amino acids from cysteine to phenylalanine. Only the CDR3 region is kept as DNA, spanning 42 bases read in frame from base 1. As encoded in the germline V gene, CDR1 is SQVTM while CDR2 is ANQGSEA. As to this clone: Its antigen remains unidentified. No per-base quality is available; no much larger clone lies one base away.

Collaborating institutions collected whole blood in K2EDTA tubes following their own protocols. For TCRbeta analysis, collaborators shipped samples as frozen whole blood, isolated PBMCs, or DNA extracted from either of those sample types. TCRbeta CDR3 regions were amplified from genomic DNA using the immunoSEQ Assay, a bias-controlled multiplex PCR. Per the original workflow: The number of nucleated cells in each sample was estimated by amplification of reference gene primers within the assay. To quantify the absolute abundance of each unique TCRbeta CDR3 rearrangement, sequence reads were collapsed and filtered. Productive Simpson clonality was computed per sample as the square root of Simpson's diversity index over productive rearrangements. TCRdb re-hosts the immuneACCESS table, in-frame sequences only. Its copies lack some clones; in the studies checked, an unresolved V gene accounts for under half of them, and the cause for the rest is not known. V and J calls and clone size come straight from that table; D and trimming were deduced from the DNA. This sample lists around 100,000 clones; about 80% were detected once. The ten largest account for under 35% of the sample.

The sequencing sample was made of peripheral blood. This receptor was obtained from a man aged 65 to 79 with active or convalescent COVID-19. This chain is built from TRBV29-1 and TRBJ2-3, with TRBD1 tentatively as D gene (6 bases match). CDR3 region: CSVKATGNTDTQYF. The sequence in DNA is TGCAGCGTCAAAGCGACAGGCAACACAGATACGCAGTATTTT.